This T cell receptor (beta chain) was sequenced for a study of cytomegalovirus exposure and HLA in healthy donors. Overall study: Unique TCRs numbering about 87 million, obtained from HLA-typed donors, made up an early data release. Across 350 to 400 genotyped donors, approximately 80% landed in the Caucasian-associated ancestry cluster.

As concerns this clone: The antigen remains undetermined.

CDR1 and CDR2 from the germline V gene are MNHEY and SVGAGI. Trimming removed 0 bases from V and 13 bases from J; junction bases left unmatched: 11. This CDR3 is 16 amino acids long. 13 Jbeta primers and 60 Vbeta primers were used for the PCR. Profiled with immunoSEQ multiplex PCR; TCRdb holds only in-frame clones, not every one. The sample holds under 150,000 clones, roughly four fifths seen once. Whole-study results and caveats: In a later analysis, productive TCRs from donors in an Asian-associated ancestry cluster reportedly carried fewer N-insertions than the cohort mean. Differences between HLA loci emerged in a later analysis of TCR association rates, with DRB1 most and HLA-C fewest.

The rearrangement joins TRBV6-5 to TRBJ1-6; TRBD1 matches at 8 bases. The specimen sequenced was PBMCs. The source is a woman younger than 35 in good health and CMV-seronegative. The CDR3 sequence is CASSYSAGRGRGPLHF. The CDR3 DNA is TGTGCCAGCAGTTACTCGGCGGGCAGGGGGCGCGGGCCCCTCCACTTT.